This T cell receptor (beta chain) was recovered during a study of T cells in localized non-small cell lung cancer. Points from the study as a whole: Density of T cells in blood, when higher, went with longer overall survival. The appearance of a median approximately 55 of the top 100 tumor clones was seen in adjacent lung. Clonality of T cells reached its maximum in uninvolved adjacent lung, surpassing tumor.

Germline V CDR1 and CDR2: SGHTA, FQGNSA. V lost 5 bases, J lost 7 bases, and 14 bases stayed unmatched. CDR3 length equals 15 residues. In the case of this clone: Its antigen is as yet unknown.

Profiling relied on immunoSEQ multiplex PCR, and the TCRdb table lists in-frame clones only, not all of them. The sample carries tens of thousands of clones, around nine tenths recorded once. The receptor was isolated from a female donor older than 55 with stage I squamous cell lung carcinoma. Sequencing was performed on peripheral blood, taken before any cancer treatment. V gene TRBV7-2 combines with J gene TRBJ2-7; 7 bases line up with TRBD1. The CDR3 DNA reads as TGTGCCAGCAGCCAACCAAGGGGGCCCATAGGGGAGCAGTACTTC. This gives the protein CASSQPRGPIGEQYF.